The rows below give T cell receptor beta chains drawn from one sample of a study of vaccination effects on CD4 cells after COVID-19. Their target antigens are unknown. TCRdb keeps only in-frame clones here, not all; method: immunoSEQ multiplex PCR. The sample shows fewer than 30,000 clones, 70% to 80% of them seen only once. Sequencing used CD4+ T cells from PBMCs cultured with SARS-CoV-2 spike peptides, obtained before COVID-19 vaccination. Every receptor here comes from a human donor who received a COVID-19 vaccine. Each CDR3 is given with its conserved first and last residue. The order of the fields is D gene, clone size, J gene, V gene, CDR3 protein, CDR3 DNA. D genes are given only for firm matches. Where a row states a size, it is once, few, many or the class of an expanded clone; other rows omit it.

>NA|NA|TRBJ1-1|TRBV19
CASSPYREFAEAFF
TGTGCCAGTAGTCCCTACAGGGAATTTGCTGAAGCTTTCTTT
>NA|NA|TRBJ2-3|TRBV25-1
CASSRMGVAGSTDTQYF
TGTGCCAGCAGTCGAATGGGGGTGGCAGGGAGCACAGATACGCAGTATTTT
>NA|NA|TRBJ2-7|TRBV5-4
CASSFQGFRDEQYF
TGTGCCAGCAGCTTCCAGGGATTTCGAGACGAGCAGTACTTC
>TRBD1|NA|TRBJ1-1|TRBV30
CAWSVTGGSAFF
TGTGCCTGGAGTGTGACAGGGGGATCGGCTTTCTTT
>TRBD1|few|TRBJ2-7|TRBV6-5
CASSSGQGSYEQYF
TGTGCCAGCAGTTCCGGACAGGGTTCCTACGAGCAGTACTTC
>TRBD1|NA|TRBJ1-1|TRBV30
CAWSHRLGQPMNTEAFF
TGTGCCTGGAGTCACCGACTGGGACAGCCCATGAACACTGAAGCTTTCTTT
>NA|few|TRBJ1-2|TRBV18
CASSPATDSGYTF
TGTGCCAGCTCACCAGCAACAGATAGTGGCTACACCTTC
>NA|once|TRBJ1-3|TRBV4-1
CASSQDTSRPGIYF
TGCGCCAGCAGCCAAGATACTTCCAGACCTGGCATATATTTT
>NA|NA|TRBJ2-1|TRBV28
CASSLPAFGTQQFF
TGTGCCAGCAGTCTCCCGGCCTTCGGGACGCAGCAGTTCTTC
>TRBD1|NA|TRBJ2-7|TRBV20-1
CSASTPTGGGYEQYF
TGCAGTGCTAGTACCCCGACAGGGGGTGGCTACGAGCAGTACTTC
>NA|NA|TRBJ1-2|TRBV3-1/TRBV3-2
CASSQDRRGNGYTF
TGTGCCAGCAGCCAAGATCGCCGGGGGAATGGCTACACCTTC
>TRBD2|NA|TRBJ2-3|TRBV28
CASSLGGRVTDTQYF
TGTGCCAGCAGTTTGGGCGGGAGGGTTACAGATACGCAGTATTTT
>NA|NA|TRBJ2-5|TRBV7-9
CASSLARHTQYF
TGTGCCAGCAGCTTAGCGCGCCATACCCAGTACTTC
>NA|NA|TRBJ2-7|TRBV6-6
CASRRREGFDEQYF
TGTGCCAGCAGGAGGAGAGAGGGGTTCGACGAGCAGTACTTC
>NA|NA|TRBJ2-7|TRBV10-3
CAISGIQGYEQYF
TGTGCCATCAGTGGGATACAGGGCTACGAGCAGTACTTC
>TRBD2|NA|TRBJ2-7|TRBV3-1/TRBV3-2
CASSPGLAGSYEQYF
TGTGCCAGCAGCCCCGGACTAGCGGGTTCCTACGAGCAGTACTTC
>TRBD1|NA|TRBJ1-1|TRBV19
CASRTGQGNTEAFF
TGTGCCAGTAGGACGGGACAGGGGAACACTGAAGCTTTCTTT
>TRBD2|NA|TRBJ2-1|TRBV14
CASSLYSGGRSYNEQFF
TGTGCCAGCAGCCTCTATAGCGGGGGCCGCTCCTACAATGAGCAGTTCTTC
>NA|NA|TRBJ2-1|TRBV5-6
CASSLISSYNEQFF
TGTGCCAGCAGCTTAATTAGCTCCTACAATGAGCAGTTCTTC
>TRBD1|NA|TRBJ2-7|TRBV5-4
CASSLVRQGGYEQYF
TGTGCCAGCAGCTTGGTGCGACAGGGGGGCTACGAGCAGTACTTC
>TRBD1|NA|TRBJ1-1|TRBV5-4
CASTRQGTDTEAFF
TGTGCCAGCACCCGACAGGGGACAGACACTGAAGCTTTCTTT
>NA|few|TRBJ1-1|TRBV5-4
CASSSQTAWGTEAFF
TGTGCCAGCAGCTCCCAGACAGCTTGGGGGACTGAAGCTTTCTTT
>NA|NA|TRBJ2-7|TRBV6-5
CASRENYEQYF
TGTGCCAGCAGAGAGAATTACGAGCAGTACTTC
>TRBD1|few|TRBJ1-6|TRBV18
CASSPGTGDNSPLHF
TGTGCCAGCTCACCAGGGACAGGGGACAATTCACCCCTCCACTTT
>TRBD2|few|TRBJ2-7|TRBV15
CATSRVILSGAYEQYF
TGTGCCACCAGCAGGGTTATTCTGAGCGGGGCCTACGAGCAGTACTTC
>NA|NA|TRBJ2-7|TRBV5-1
CASSSGQISYEQYF
TGCGCCAGCAGCTCCGGACAGATTTCCTACGAGCAGTACTTC
>NA|NA|TRBJ2-2|TRBV3-1/TRBV3-2
CASSQTRTGELFF
TGTGCCAGCAGCCAAACCAGGACCGGGGAGCTGTTTTTT
>NA|medium-sized|TRBJ1-2|TRBV5-1
CASSLAGYGYTF
TGCGCCAGCAGCTTGGCGGGGTATGGCTACACCTTC
>NA|NA|TRBJ2-7|TRBV6-5
CASSYGPSYEQYF
TGTGCCAGCAGTTATGGACCATCGTACGAGCAGTACTTC
>TRBD2|few|TRBJ2-1|TRBV6-5
CASSLTSGGFNEQFF
TGTGCCAGCAGCCTCACTAGCGGGGGGTTCAATGAGCAGTTCTTC
>NA|NA|TRBJ1-4|TRBV19
CASSIRTTNEKLFF
TGTGCCAGTAGTATCCGCACAACTAATGAAAAACTGTTTTTT
>NA|NA|TRBJ1-1|TRBV5-8
CASSFIRAGRGRTEAFF
TGTGCCAGCAGCTTCATTAGGGCAGGGAGAGGGCGAACTGAAGCTTTCTTT
>NA|NA|TRBJ2-1|TRBV6-5
CASRVISGNEQFF
TGTGCCAGCAGGGTCATCTCCGGTAATGAGCAGTTCTTC
>NA|NA|TRBJ1-2|TRBV2
CASSPGQYGYTF
TGTGCCAGCAGTCCCGGACAGTATGGCTACACCTTC
>NA|NA|TRBJ1-4|TRBV5-1
CASGDGRGEKLFF
TGCGCCAGCGGGGACGGGCGGGGTGAAAAACTGTTTTTT
>TRBD1|NA|TRBJ1-6|TRBV5-1
CASSLQGQGNSPLHF
TGCGCCAGCAGCTTGCAGGGACAGGGGAATTCACCCCTCCACTTT
>NA|once|TRBJ1-2|TRBV5-5
CASSFRYGYTF
TGTGCCAGCAGCTTCCGCTATGGCTACACCTTC
>TRBD2|few|TRBJ2-1|TRBV10-3
CAIRRGLAGVNEQFF
TGTGCCATCAGGAGGGGACTAGCGGGAGTTAATGAGCAGTTCTTC
>NA|NA|TRBJ2-3|TRBV27
CASSVTAGGWWGTQYF
TGTGCCAGCAGTGTGACCGCCGGGGGCTGGTGGGGTACGCAGTATTTT
>NA|NA|TRBJ1-2|TRBV2
CASTLGVGRPNYGYTF
TGTGCCAGCACACTGGGAGTTGGCAGGCCTAACTATGGCTACACCTTC